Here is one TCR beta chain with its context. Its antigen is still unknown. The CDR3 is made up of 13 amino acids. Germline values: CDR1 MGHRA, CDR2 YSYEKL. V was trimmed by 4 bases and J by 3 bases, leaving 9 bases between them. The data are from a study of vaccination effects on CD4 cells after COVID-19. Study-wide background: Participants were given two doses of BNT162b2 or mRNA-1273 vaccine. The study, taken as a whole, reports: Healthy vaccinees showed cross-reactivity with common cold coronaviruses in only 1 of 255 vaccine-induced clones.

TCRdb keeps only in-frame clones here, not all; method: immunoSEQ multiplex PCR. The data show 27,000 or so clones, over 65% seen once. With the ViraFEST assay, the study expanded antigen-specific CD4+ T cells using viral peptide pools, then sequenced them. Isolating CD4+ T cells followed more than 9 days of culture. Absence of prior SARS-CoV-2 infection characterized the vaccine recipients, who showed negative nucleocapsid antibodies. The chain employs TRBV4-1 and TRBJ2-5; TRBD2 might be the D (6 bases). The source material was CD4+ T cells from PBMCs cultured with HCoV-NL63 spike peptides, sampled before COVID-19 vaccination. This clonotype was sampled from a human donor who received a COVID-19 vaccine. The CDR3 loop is CASSRGVEETQYF. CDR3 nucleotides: TGCGCCAGCAGCCGGGGGGTAGAAGAGACCCAGTACTTC.